This TCR beta chain was found in a study of glioma-infiltrating T cells. TCR alpha and beta CDR3 regions were amplified from RNA using iRepertoire nested multiplex PCR. TCRdb passed the multiplex PCR reads through MiXCR, listing each CDR3 protein once. Counted here are over 80,000 distinct CDR3 sequences, roughly 40% occurring once; the ten biggest clones make up roughly two fifths. This clonotype was counted ten times or more. The sequenced sample was glioma tissue, nonneoplastic brain tissue, or PBMCs (not recorded which). The receptor's source is a human donor with low-grade glioma or glioblastoma, undergoing nonglioma brain surgery, or in good health (not recorded which).

CDR3 loop: CASIFGVGLYEQYF. DNA for the CDR3: TGTGCCAGCATTTTTGGAGTGGGGCTCTACGAGCAGTACTTC. The chain recombines TRBV2 with TRBJ2-7, with D perhaps TRBD1 (5 bases). V was clipped by 7 bases and J by 3 bases, with 16 bases between them. Germline values: CDR1 SNHLY, CDR2 FYNNEI. The CDR3 consists of 14 residues.